Listed below are T cell receptor beta chains from one sample, sequenced in a study of OX40 agonist ivuxolimab in advanced cancers. The repertoire was sequenced with immunoSEQ multiplex PCR; TCRdb's copy has only in-frame clones and lacks some. The sample has over 65,000 clones, approximately 86% seen once. Sequenced material: CD4+ or CD8+ T cells sorted from blood, taken in a trial of the OX40 agonist ivuxolimab. The receptors stem from an adult with an advanced solid tumor such as melanoma, head and neck, liver or kidney cancer. Both conserved end residues are part of each CDR3.

v_call: TRBV6-5; j_call: TRBJ1-1; cdr3_aa: CASKGGTSMNTEAFF
v_call: TRBV27; j_call: TRBJ1-5; cdr3_aa: CATRGTGVQPQHF
v_call: TRBV5-5; j_call: TRBJ2-2; cdr3_aa: CASTLIGTRSNTGELFF
v_call: TRBV29-1; j_call: TRBJ2-3; cdr3_aa: CSVAGRQARTDTQYF
v_call: TRBV4-1; j_call: TRBJ1-1; cdr3_aa: CASSHTDRVNTEAFF
v_call: TRBV19; j_call: TRBJ1-6; cdr3_aa: CASNDRYNSPLHF
v_call: TRBV19; j_call: TRBJ2-3; cdr3_aa: CASSIDLSAVTDTQYF
v_call: TRBV5-5; j_call: TRBJ1-1; cdr3_aa: CASTPIGEVTEAFF
v_call: TRBV18; j_call: TRBJ2-1; cdr3_aa: CASSTSSYNEQFF
v_call: TRBV7-9; j_call: TRBJ2-5; cdr3_aa: CASSLTGGETQYF
v_call: TRBV7-9; j_call: TRBJ2-5; cdr3_aa: CASGGMETQYF
v_call: TRBV6-6; j_call: TRBJ2-1; cdr3_aa: CASSLPGSVNEQFF
v_call: TRBV11-2; j_call: TRBJ2-3; cdr3_aa: CASSLVVSFTDTQYF
v_call: TRBV4-2; j_call: TRBJ2-1; cdr3_aa: CASSLLPGASGSSYNEQFF
v_call: TRBV7-2; j_call: TRBJ2-7; cdr3_aa: CASSLDQLTSEQYF
v_call: TRBV4-1; j_call: TRBJ2-1; cdr3_aa: CASSLSGGRNEQFF
v_call: TRBV6-1; j_call: TRBJ2-7; cdr3_aa: CASSSREGVIYEQYF
v_call: TRBV18; j_call: TRBJ1-2; cdr3_aa: CASSPPGQLYGYTF
v_call: TRBV7-9; j_call: TRBJ2-5; cdr3_aa: CASSLVGRDHLGQYF
v_call: TRBV5-1; j_call: TRBJ2-7; cdr3_aa: CASSLEPGQSYEQYF